This entry describes one T cell receptor (beta chain). This entry comes from a study of cytomegalovirus exposure and HLA in healthy donors. Germline CDR1 is MDHEN and CDR2 is SYDVKM. V gave up 1 base and J gave up 1 base; unmatched junction bases: 10. The CDR3 loop spans 18 amino acids. Donors counted as nominally healthy when sampled, yet unrecorded immune exposures were likely. In the PCR, 60 Vbeta and 13 Jbeta primers were used. TCRdb's table, derived via immunoSEQ multiplex PCR, lists solely in-frame clones and lacks some. The profile shows approximately 140,000 clones, 77% of them singletons. The sequencing sample was made of PBMCs. The receptor's source is a female donor in good health and CMV-seronegative. V usage is TRBV28 and J usage is TRBJ1-5; 7 bases are shared with TRBD1. CDR3 in amino acids: CASSLSDRWTGSNQPQHF. In DNA, the CDR3 is TGTGCCAGCAGTTTATCGGACCGATGGACAGGAAGCAATCAGCCCCAGCATTTT. Together with reference TRBV28 and TRBJ1-5, the CDR3 gives the full variable domain: DVKVTQSSRYLVKRTGEKVFLECVQDMDHENMFWYRQDPGLGLRLIYFSYDVKMKEKGDIPEGYSVSREKKERFSLILESASTNQTSMYLCASSLSDRWTGSNQPQHFGDGTRLSIL.